The next 13 T cell receptor beta chains were all read from a single sample in a study of shared clonotypes between healthy human individuals. CD45RO-negative, CCR7-positively selected cells formed the naive CD8 fraction, excluding terminally differentiated effector memory CD45RA+ cells. The table came from immunoSEQ multiplex PCR; TCRdb's copy has only in-frame clones and leaves some out. The repertoire holds about 870,000 clones, with about 91% as singletons. The specimen sequenced was naive CD8+ T cells sorted from blood. The receptor source for this set is a man aged 25 to 40 in good health.

V is TRBV2 and J is TRBJ2-1, with 12 bases matching TRBD2. The ends lost 4 bases at V and 3 bases at J; junction bases unmatched: 4. The CDR3 is 16 amino acids. In germline, CDR1 is SNHLY, CDR2 FYNNEI. The CDR3 protein is CASSGLAGGVYNEQFF. The CDR3, as DNA: TGTGCCAGCAGTGGCCTAGCGGGAGGGGTCTACAATGAGCAGTTCTTC.

This clone appeared a single time. At one of its ends the junction is not consistent with the germline gene, which may arise from a read error. The rearrangement links TRBV7-2 to TRBJ2-1; 9 bases map to TRBD2. The CDR3 totals 16 residues. CDR1 and CDR2 from the germline V gene are SGHTA and FQGNSA. The DNA for the CDR3 is TGTGCCAGCAGCCTAGCCCCGGGACTAGCTAGCAATGAGCAGTTCTTC. Translated: CASSLAPGLASNEQFF.

The CDR3, as DNA: TGTGCCTGGAGTCGACAGGGTTACAATCAGCCCCAGCATTTT. This encodes CAWSRQGYNQPQHF. This chain uses TRBV30 with TRBJ1-5; 7 bases are shared with TRBD1. The CDR3 loop spans 14 amino acids. Germline CDR1 GTSNPN, CDR2 SVGIG (reference sequence). V was pared by 2 bases and J by 3 bases, with 4 bases of the junction left unmatched.

This chain links TRBV5-6 with TRBJ2-2; D is unresolved. The CDR3 is 12 amino acids. Trimming took off 8 bases at V and 5 bases at J, with 10 bases between the two ends. The germline CDR1 and CDR2 sequences are SGHDT and YYEEEE. The CDR3, as DNA: TGTGCCAGTCTTTCAATGACCGGGGAGCTGTTTTTT. Amino acid sequence: CASLSMTGELFF.

The chain employs TRBV10-3 and TRBJ1-2; D gene uncertain. CDR1 ENHRY and CDR2 SYGVKD come from the germline V gene. V lost 4 bases and J lost 1, with 13 bases in between. The CDR3 length is 15 residues. CDR3 nucleotides: TGTGCCATCAGTGGTACAGTCAACTTTAACTATGGCTACACCTTC. Protein sequence: CAISGTVNFNYGYTF.

V usage is TRBV28 and J usage is TRBJ2-5; possible D gene TRBD1, 7 bases. Trimming pared 5 bases from V and 4 bases from J, leaving 20 bases between. CDR3 length: 16 residues. The germline V gene has CDR1 MDHEN and CDR2 SYDVKM. Written as DNA, the CDR3 is TGTGCCAGCAGTGCCAGGACAGGAGGAGGGCGAGAGACCCAGTACTTC. Protein: CASSARTGGGRETQYF.

The V gene is TRBV28, the J gene TRBJ2-1; TRBD1 matches at 9 bases. The CDR3 has 16 amino acids. Germline lookup yields CDR1 MDHEN and CDR2 SYDVKM. The J segment lost 8 bases and the V segment lost 6 bases, leaving 14 bases of the junction unmatched. The CDR3 here is CASSLTGQGLADEQFF. DNA of the CDR3: TGTGCCAGCAGCTTGACTGGACAGGGGCTCGCCGATGAGCAGTTCTTC. The variable domain in full, completed from reference TRBV28 and TRBJ2-1, reads DVKVTQSSRYLVKRTGEKVFLECVQDMDHENMFWYRQDPGLGLRLIYFSYDVKMKEKGDIPEGYSVSREKKERFSLILESASTNQTSMYLCASSLTGQGLADEQFFGPGTRLTVL.

The chain couples TRBV19 to TRBJ2-7, with D tentatively TRBD1 or TRBD2 (7 bases each). Looked up from germline, CDR1 is LNHDA and CDR2 is SQIVND (reference sequence). V lost 4 bases and J 3 bases, leaving 13 bases between the germline ends. The length of the CDR3 is 14 residues. The CDR3: CASSTRGEGYEQYF. The CDR3 nucleotides read TGTGCCAGTAGTACCAGGGGGGAGGGCTACGAGCAGTACTTC.

This clone occurred once. The chain uses TRBV4-1 and TRBJ2-5; perhaps D is TRBD1 or TRBD2 (5 bases each). CDR1 is MGHRA and CDR2 is YSYEKL in the germline V gene. The CDR3 sequence is 16 residues long. V was pared by 1 base and J by 2 bases, with 14 bases between. CDR3 amino acids: CASSQGGETTQETQYF. The CDR3 DNA reads TGCGCCAGCAGCCAAGGAGGGGAGACGACGCAAGAGACCCAGTACTTC.

The sample holds a few counts of this clone. CDR3 loop: CAISEPDVAGTSDEQYF. CDR3 coding DNA: TGTGCCATCAGTGAGCCGGACGTTGCGGGGACTTCGGACGAGCAGTACTTC. The J gene is TRBJ2-7, the V gene TRBV10-3, with D maybe TRBD2 (6 bases). Germline CDR1 and CDR2: ENHRY and SYGVKD. Trimming pared 2 bases from V and 5 bases from J, leaving 22 bases between. The CDR3 is 17 residues long.

A few counts support this clone. The chain's CDR3 is CAWSVDRDVTEAFF. The DNA for the CDR3 is TGTGCCTGGAGTGTTGACAGGGACGTCACTGAAGCTTTCTTT. The chain is built from TRBV30 and TRBJ1-1; 7 nucleotides agree with TRBD1. The trim removed 0 bases at V and 4 bases at J, leaving 5 bases unmatched. Germline lookup yields CDR1 GTSNPN and CDR2 SVGIG (reference sequence). The CDR3 has 14 residues.

This clone was seen a few times. CDR3 DNA: TGTGCCAGCAGCTTGAACGCACCGATGAAAGGCTACACCTTC. Amino acid sequence: CASSLNAPMKGYTF. The gene calls are TRBV7-2 and TRBJ1-2; no definite D call. Germline values: CDR1 SGHTA, CDR2 FQGNSA. CDR3 length equals 14 residues. V was cut by 3 bases and J by 8 bases, with 16 bases left in between.

This chain uses TRBV4-1 with TRBJ1-3, with unresolved D. With 2 bases removed from V and 0 bases from J, the gap between germline ends came to 11 bases. This CDR3 comprises 16 residues. In germline, CDR1 is MGHRA, CDR2 YSYEKL. DNA of the CDR3: TGCGCCAGCAGCCAAAAGACTCACCCCTCTGGAAACACCATATATTTT. Translated, it gives CASSQKTHPSGNTIYF.